This T cell receptor (beta chain) came from a study of OX40 agonist ivuxolimab in advanced cancers. The overall study: Administration of intravenous ivuxolimab to patients occurred every 2 weeks at 0.01 to 10 mg/kg. Patients in dose escalation had liver, melanoma, kidney or head and neck cancers. Findings and limits, study-wide: Low normalized T-cell clonal expansion was additionally recorded for some nonresponders. The study found that CD8+ T cells averaged more expanded clones than CD4+.

Points on this clone: Its specificity is not known.

Produced via immunoSEQ multiplex PCR; TCRdb's table is partial and in-frame only. The sample lists approximately 49,000 clones, 85% occurring once. The CDR3 is 13 residues long. The germline V gene has CDR1 SGHTS and CDR2 YDEGEE. Trimming left V 2 bases short and J 4 bases short, with 6 bases between. The TCR sequence derives from an adult with an advanced solid tumor such as melanoma, head and neck, liver or kidney cancer. The chain has TRBV5-8 and TRBJ2-2; unclear D gene. Source: CD4+ or CD8+ T cells sorted from blood, taken in a trial of the OX40 agonist ivuxolimab. CDR3 DNA: TGTGCCAGCAGCTTTGGGTTCACCGGGGAGCTGTTTTTT. Protein sequence: CASSFGFTGELFF.